The next 17 T cell receptor beta chains were all read from a single sample in a study of cytomegalovirus exposure and HLA in healthy donors. A multiplex PCR was run with 60 Vbeta primers and 13 Jbeta primers. The table came from immunoSEQ multiplex PCR; TCRdb's copy has only in-frame clones and leaves some out. Its table records about 42,000 clones. Sequences were obtained from PBMCs. The receptors shown here come from a man aged 25 to 40 in good health and CMV-seronegative.

The gene calls are TRBV6-1 and TRBJ2-1; D is unclear. This CDR3 is 15 amino acids long. Trimming cost V 5 bases and J 0 bases, with 11 bases left between them. Germline lookup yields CDR1 MNHNS and CDR2 SASEGT. The CDR3 region is CASSTSPISYNEQFF. CDR3 DNA sequence: TGTGCCAGCAGTACTTCCCCCATCTCCTACAATGAGCAGTTCTTC.

The chain employs TRBV7-9 and TRBJ1-2; the D gene is possibly TRBD1 (6 bases). The CDR3 covers 15 residues. V shed 2 bases and J shed 2 bases, with 12 bases lying between them. The germline V gene encodes CDR1 SEHNR and CDR2 FQNEAQ (reference sequence). This CDR3 reads CASSLRTAMNYGYTF. CDR3 coding DNA: TGTGCCAGCAGCTTAAGGACAGCGATGAACTATGGCTACACCTTC.

V is TRBV5-1 and J is TRBJ2-5; the match to TRBD2 covers 8 bases. This CDR3 region has 13 residues. Germline trimming cut 5 bases from V and 4 bases from J; bases unmatched to any gene: 4. The germline gives CDR1 SGHRS, CDR2 YFSETQ. The CDR3 reads CASRGLAGETQYF. CDR3 bases: TGCGCCAGCAGGGGGCTAGCGGGAGAGACCCAGTACTTC.

The rearrangement joins TRBV18 to TRBJ1-1; D remains unclear. Germline-derived CDR1 and CDR2 are KGHSH and LQKENI. This CDR3 contains 13 residues. V dropped 10 bases and J dropped 4 bases, with 16 bases sitting between them. CDR3 in amino acids: CATNSQVSTEAFF. In DNA, the CDR3 is TGTGCCACTAACAGCCAAGTGAGCACTGAAGCTTTCTTT.

This rearrangement joins TRBV4-1 to TRBJ2-1, with TRBD2 identical over 7 bases. V gave up 5 bases and J gave up 10 bases; unmatched junction bases: 8. The germline gives CDR1 MGHRA, CDR2 YSYEKL. The CDR3 runs 13 residues. The CDR3 sequence is CASSSPRGGEQFF. The CDR3 coding sequence is TGCGCCAGCAGCTCCCCCCGCGGGGGAGAGCAGTTCTTC.

The chain couples TRBV6-1 to TRBJ1-2, with TRBD1 identical over 7 bases. CDR1 is MNHNS and CDR2 is SASEGT in the germline V gene. V trimming: 0 bases; J trimming: 3 bases; junction bases outside the gene matches: 1. The length of the CDR3 is 14 residues. Written as DNA, the CDR3 is TGTGCCAGCAGTGAAGCGCAGGGGGACTATGGCTACACCTTC. Amino acids: CASSEAQGDYGYTF.

V gene TRBV7-8 combines with J gene TRBJ2-7, with D tentatively TRBD2 (5 bases). The CDR3 totals 13 residues. Germline lookup yields CDR1 SGHVS and CDR2 FQNEAQ. Trimming took off 1 base at V and 4 bases at J, with 8 bases between the two ends. The DNA for the CDR3 is TGTGCCAGCAGCTTAGGGGGAGATTACGAGCAGTACTTC. It codes for CASSLGGDYEQYF.

The rearrangement links TRBV10-3 to TRBJ1-1, with 7 bases lining up with TRBD1. CDR1 and CDR2 from the germline V gene are ENHRY and SYGVKD. CDR3 length equals 15 residues. Trimming removed 5 bases from V and 0 bases from J; junction bases left unmatched: 6. The CDR3: CAISTGTDMNTEAFF. The CDR3 nucleotides are TGTGCCATCAGTACCGGGACAGACATGAACACTGAAGCTTTCTTT.

Comments on this clone: One end of the junction is discordant with germline, which a read error may explain. The chain uses TRBV7-7 and TRBJ2-1; 9 nucleotides match TRBD2. Germline V gives CDR1 SSHAT, CDR2 FNYEAQ (reference sequence). The CDR3 is 13 residues long. The CDR3 DNA follows: TGTGCTAGCAGTGGAGCGGGAGGAGGCGAGCAGTTCTTC. Translated, it gives CASSGAGGGEQFF.

The chain carries TRBV7-9 and TRBJ1-6; 8 nucleotides agree with TRBD1. Trimming at V came to 5 bases and at J to 5 bases, leaving 5 bases not matched to a gene. This CDR3 region has 15 residues. Germline lookup yields CDR1 SEHNR and CDR2 FQNEAQ (reference sequence). In DNA, the CDR3 is TGTGCCAGCAGCCTGGACAGGGTGGATAATTCACCCCTCCACTTT. Amino acid sequence: CASSLDRVDNSPLHF.

The gene calls are TRBV7-2 and TRBJ2-7, with 7 nucleotides matching TRBD1. Germline V gene lookup returns CDR1 SGHTA and CDR2 FQGNSA. Trimming took 6 bases from V and 3 from J; bases not matched to a gene: 11. This CDR3 contains 15 residues. The CDR3 DNA is TGTGCCAGCAGGCTTAGAATAGGGGACAGCTACGAGCAGTACTTC. Protein sequence: CASRLRIGDSYEQYF.

The chain has TRBV7-2 and TRBJ2-7; no definite D call. Germline V gene data show CDR1 as SGHTA and CDR2 as FQGNSA. V lost 0 bases and J 5 bases, leaving 8 bases between the germline ends. The CDR3 contains 13 residues. The CDR3 spells CASSLAGLNEQYF. The CDR3 bases are TGTGCCAGCAGCTTAGCGGGCCTTAACGAGCAGTACTTC.

V usage is TRBV29-1 and J usage is TRBJ1-2, with 8 bases lining up with TRBD1. CDR1 is SQVTM, CDR2 ANQGSEA, per germline. The CDR3 contains 15 residues. V lost 4 bases, J lost 3 bases, and 10 bases stayed unmatched. CDR3 nucleotide sequence: TGCAGCGTTGCAGTAGGGACAGGAAGGGACTATGGCTACACCTTC. This translates into CSVAVGTGRDYGYTF.

The chain joins TRBV6-6 to TRBJ2-7; 7 bases line up with TRBD1. The CDR3 runs 16 residues. Trimming at V came to 2 bases and at J to 4 bases, leaving 11 bases not matched to a gene. Germline V CDR1 and CDR2: MNHNY, SVGAGI (reference sequence). CDR3 protein: CASSYLRQGVKYEQYF. The CDR3, as DNA: TGTGCCAGCAGTTACCTTCGGCAGGGGGTGAAGTACGAGCAGTACTTC.

The V call is TRBV6-1, the J call TRBJ1-5; the match to TRBD1 covers 9 bases. The V gene end was trimmed by 7 bases and the J gene end by 3 bases; junction bases not matched to a gene: 7. Per germline, CDR1 MNHNS and CDR2 SASEGT. This CDR3 is 15 amino acids long. The DNA of the CDR3 is TGTGCCAGCACCAGGGACAGGGACTTCAATCAGCCCCAGCATTTT. It specifies CASTRDRDFNQPQHF.

This chain links TRBV6-5 with TRBJ1-1; D is possibly TRBD1 (6 bases). CDR3 length: 13 amino acids. The germline V and J ends were trimmed by 6 bases and 3 bases, with 11 bases remaining between them. Per germline, CDR1 MNHEY and CDR2 SVGAGI. The CDR3 bases are TGTGCCAGCAGACGACAGGTATACACTGAAGCTTTCTTT. This sequence encodes CASRRQVYTEAFF.

The chain couples TRBV29-1 to TRBJ1-2, with no clear D. Germline CDR1 reads SQVTM; CDR2 reads ANQGSEA. V lost 1 base to trimming and J lost 7 bases, with 10 bases between them. The CDR3 spans 12 residues. DNA of the CDR3: TGCAGCGTTGAAGGTGAAAAGAGTGGCTACACCTTC. Translation gives CSVEGEKSGYTF.